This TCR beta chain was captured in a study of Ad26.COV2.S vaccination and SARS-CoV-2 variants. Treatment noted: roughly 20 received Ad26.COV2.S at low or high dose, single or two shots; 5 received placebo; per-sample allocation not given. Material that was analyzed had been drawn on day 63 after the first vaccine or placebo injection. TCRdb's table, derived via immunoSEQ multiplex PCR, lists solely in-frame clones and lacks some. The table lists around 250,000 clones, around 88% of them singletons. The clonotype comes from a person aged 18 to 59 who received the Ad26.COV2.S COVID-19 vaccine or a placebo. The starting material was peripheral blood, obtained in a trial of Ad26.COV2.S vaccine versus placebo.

CDR3: CASSEDRQGYGYTF. In DNA form, the CDR3 reads TGTGCCAGCAGTGAAGACAGACAGGGCTATGGCTACACCTTC. This rearrangement joins TRBV6-1 to TRBJ1-2; 7 bases line up with TRBD1. The germline V gene encodes CDR1 MNHNS and CDR2 SASEGT. Unmatched junction bases numbered 3, after V lost 1 base and J lost 4 bases. The length of the CDR3 is 14 residues.